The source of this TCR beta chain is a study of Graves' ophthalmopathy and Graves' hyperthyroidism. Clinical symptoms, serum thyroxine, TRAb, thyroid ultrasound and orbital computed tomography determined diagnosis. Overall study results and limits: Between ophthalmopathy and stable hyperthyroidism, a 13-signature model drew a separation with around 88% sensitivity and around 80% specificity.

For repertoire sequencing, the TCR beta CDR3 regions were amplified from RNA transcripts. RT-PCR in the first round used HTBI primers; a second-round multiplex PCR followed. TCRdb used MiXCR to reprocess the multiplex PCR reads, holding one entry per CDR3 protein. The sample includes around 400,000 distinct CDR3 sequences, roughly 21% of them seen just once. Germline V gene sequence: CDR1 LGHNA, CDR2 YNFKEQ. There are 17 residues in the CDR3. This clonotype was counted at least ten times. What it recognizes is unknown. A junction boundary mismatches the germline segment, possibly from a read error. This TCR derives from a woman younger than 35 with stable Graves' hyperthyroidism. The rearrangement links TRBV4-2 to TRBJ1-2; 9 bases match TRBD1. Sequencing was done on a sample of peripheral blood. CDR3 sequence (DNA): TGTGCCAACAGCACGGGCGGGACAGGGAAGACTAACTATGGCTACACCTTC. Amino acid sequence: CANSTGGTGKTNYGYTF.